What follows are 30 T cell receptor beta chains derived from one specimen sequenced in a study of Graves' ophthalmopathy and Graves' hyperthyroidism (dated by TCRdb to between 2017 and 2018). Reads for this sample came from an Illumina HiSeq 2000. For repertoire sequencing, the TCR beta CDR3 regions were amplified from RNA transcripts. HTBI primers and the Qiagen OneStep RT-PCR kit were used in a first-round RT-PCR, which was followed by a second-round multiplex PCR, size selection and purification. The public reads were reanalyzed by TCRdb: fastp trimming at Q25, MiXCR alignment, in-frame beta chains only. Each entry is one CDR3 protein sequence, shown with its most common DNA and genes. In this sample the table shows approximately 480,000 distinct CDR3 sequences, around 14% of which occur a single time. The top ten clonotypes cover roughly 10% of the sample. The specimen sequenced was blood. These receptors were taken from a woman in her 30s with Graves' ophthalmopathy. Donor details come from another sample of the same person, matched by shared clones.

This sequence joins TRBV9 and TRBJ2-2; D gene ambiguous. From germline, CDR1 is SGDLS and CDR2 YYNGEE. The CDR3 sequence is 15 residues long. V lost 0 bases, J lost 5 bases, and 11 bases lay in between. The CDR3 reads CASSVGAPGTGELFF. The DNA of the CDR3 is TGTGCCAGCAGCGTAGGGGCCCCTGGGACCGGGGAGCTGTTTTTT.

This clonotype came up once. The V call is TRBV12-3 or TRBV12-4, the J call TRBJ1-6; maybe TRBD1 (5 bases). Trimming stripped 7 bases from V and 2 bases from J, with 9 bases between. The CDR3 has 14 amino acids. The CDR3 DNA reads TGTGCCAGCACTCGGGGCCCCTATAATTCACCCCTCCACTTT. Its translation is CASTRGPYNSPLHF.

The chain couples TRBV3-1 to TRBJ2-4; the D gene is possibly TRBD1 (6 bases). Germline assignment: CDR1 LGHDT and CDR2 YNNKEL (reference sequence). The CDR3 has 14 residues. V was pared by 2 bases and J by 4 bases, with 9 bases between. CDR3 in amino acids: CASSQPQGKNIQYF. The CDR3 DNA reads TGTGCCAGCAGCCAACCGCAGGGGAAAAACATTCAGTACTTC.

The genes are TRBV3-1 and TRBJ2-7; no clear D. Germline CDR1 LGHDT, CDR2 YNNKEL (reference sequence). This CDR3 spans 12 amino acids. With 0 bases removed from V and 6 bases from J, the gap between germline ends came to 6 bases. The DNA of the CDR3 is TGTGCCAGCAGCCAAGATCACCCCGAGCAGTACTTC. Protein product: CASSQDHPEQYF.

This clonotype was counted ten times or more. V gene TRBV5-6 combines with J gene TRBJ2-7, with TRBD1 matching 8 bases. This CDR3 is built from 14 residues. Looked up from germline, CDR1 is SGHDT and CDR2 is YYEEEE. With 3 bases clipped from V and 6 bases from J, the junction kept 8 bases outside the gene matches. CDR3 sequence (DNA): TGTGCCAGCAGCTACGACAGGGGACTCGGCGAGCAGTACTTC. It translates to CASSYDRGLGEQYF.

At least ten counts were recorded for this clonotype. This rearrangement joins TRBV6-5 to TRBJ2-7; weak D call: TRBD1 (7 bases). Trimming took 6 bases from V and 0 from J, leaving 12 bases between them. Germline V gene lookup returns CDR1 MNHEY and CDR2 SVGAGI. CDR3 size: 14 residues. The CDR3 sequence: CASRGGQYSYEQYF. As DNA, the CDR3 is TGTGCCAGCAGGGGGGGACAGTACTCCTACGAGCAGTACTTC.

V is TRBV4-1 and J is TRBJ2-7; D is undetermined. Per germline, CDR1 MGHRA and CDR2 YSYEKL. CDR3 size: 14 residues. V was cut by 2 bases and J by 0 bases, with 8 bases left in between. The CDR3 spells CASSQNVGSYEQYF. The CDR3 DNA is TGCGCCAGCAGCCAAAACGTGGGCTCCTACGAGCAGTACTTC.

Ten or more counts support this clonotype. J is TRBJ1-1 and V is TRBV19; D possibly corresponds to TRBD1 (6 bases). This CDR3 region has 15 residues. With 3 bases removed from V and 1 base from J, the gap between germline ends came to 12 bases. Germline V CDR1 and CDR2: LNHDA, SQIVND (reference sequence). DNA for the CDR3: TGTGCCAGTAGTATCCGAGGGGGGCCGAACACTGAAGCTTTCTTT. This codes for CASSIRGGPNTEAFF.

In this sample, this clonotype turned up many times. The chain links TRBV6-2 or TRBV6-3 to TRBJ1-5; 7 bases are a match to TRBD1. The CDR3 has 17 residues. Germline values: CDR1 MNHEY, CDR2 SVGEGT. V lost 0 bases, J lost 7 bases, and 12 bases stayed unmatched. CDR3 protein: CASSYSRVGAGGQPQHF. For the CDR3, the DNA is TGTGCCAGCAGTTACTCCCGAGTAGGGGCAGGGGGACAGCCCCAGCATTTT.

A remark on this clonotype: Germline and junction disagree at one end, which may indicate a read error. J is TRBJ1-4 and V is TRBV20-1, with TRBD1 as a possible D gene (6 bases). CDR1 is DFQATT, CDR2 SNEGSKA, per germline (reference sequence). The CDR3 is 13 amino acids. CDR3 residues: CSAEGGSKEKLFF. CDR3 nucleotide sequence: TGCAGTGCTGAAGGGGGGTCTAAGGAAAAACTGTTTTTT.

This clonotype was detected ten times or more. The chain combines TRBV20-1 with TRBJ1-6; the D gene is possibly TRBD1 (5 bases). Trimming stripped 1 base from V and 7 bases from J, with 14 bases between. The V gene's germline CDR1 is DFQATT and CDR2 SNEGSKA (reference sequence). This CDR3 is 15 amino acids long. The CDR3 DNA follows: TGCAGTGCTAGAGCTTCGGGACTCGGAAATTCACCCCTCCACTTT. It codes for CSARASGLGNSPLHF.

This clonotype was counted ten times or more. The V and J genes are TRBV28 and TRBJ2-7, with 7 bases aligning to TRBD2. CDR3 length: 15 residues. Looked up from germline, CDR1 is MDHEN and CDR2 is SYDVKM. The trim removed 6 bases at V and 4 bases at J, leaving 12 bases unmatched. The CDR3 DNA is TGTGCCAGCAGACGCCCTAGCGGATCCTCTTACGAGCAGTACTTC. Its protein product is CASRRPSGSSYEQYF. The full variable domain, completed using reference TRBV28 and TRBJ2-7, is DVKVTQSSRYLVKRTGEKVFLECVQDMDHENMFWYRQDPGLGLRLIYFSYDVKMKEKGDIPEGYSVSREKKERFSLILESASTNQTSMYLCASRRPSGSSYEQYFGPGTRLTVT.

This clonotype was seen repeatedly, ten times or more. The J gene is TRBJ2-7, the V gene TRBV25-1, with TRBD2 matching over 12 bases. This CDR3 contains 18 residues. V lost 2 bases, J lost 5 bases, and 13 bases stayed unmatched. The germline gives CDR1 MGHDK, CDR2 SYGVNS. The CDR3 DNA is TGTGCCAGCAGTGAACCCTACCCGACTAGCGGGAGATTCAACGAGCAGTACTTC. Translating it yields CASSEPYPTSGRFNEQYF.

Many counts were recorded for this clonotype. J is TRBJ1-5 and V is TRBV6-1; 9 bases line up with TRBD1. The CDR3 has 16 amino acids. The germline V gene encodes CDR1 MNHNS and CDR2 SASEGT. J gave up 6 bases and V 7 bases, and 13 bases lay outside the gene matches. CDR3 region: CASTSRDRDKSQPQHF. The CDR3 DNA reads as TGTGCCAGCACCTCCCGGGACAGGGATAAGAGTCAGCCCCAGCATTTT.

Ten or more counts support this clonotype. The V and J genes are TRBV6-1 and TRBJ1-1, with no clear D. The V end was cut by 3 bases, the J end by 3 bases, with 8 bases between. Germline CDR1 is MNHNS and CDR2 is SASEGT. This CDR3 has 13 residues. CDR3 amino acids: CASSEKEHTEAFF. In DNA, the CDR3 is TGTGCCAGCAGTGAGAAAGAGCACACTGAAGCTTTCTTT.

This clonotype was counted many times. The chain recombines TRBV28 with TRBJ1-5; tentative D call: TRBD1 (5 bases). Trimming left V 6 bases short and J 2 bases short, with 11 bases between. CDR1 MDHEN and CDR2 SYDVKM come from the germline V gene. The CDR3 contains 14 residues. CDR3: CASRGPTGNQPQHF. DNA for the CDR3: TGTGCCAGCAGGGGTCCGACAGGCAATCAGCCCCAGCATTTT.

The J gene is TRBJ2-4, the V gene TRBV7-9; D is possibly TRBD1 or TRBD2 (5 bases each). The CDR3 is 11 residues long. Germline-derived CDR1 and CDR2 are SEHNR and FQNEAQ (reference sequence). V was shortened by 0 bases and J by 14 bases, with 8 bases between the two germline ends. DNA for the CDR3: TGTGCCAGCAGCTTAGCCGGGGCTAAGTACTTC. It encodes CASSLAGAKYF.

This clonotype was seen repeatedly, ten times or more. The J gene is TRBJ1-2, the V gene TRBV28; D perhaps matches TRBD1 (6 bases). V lost 6 bases to trimming and J lost 2 bases, with 13 bases between them. The CDR3 runs 14 residues. The germline V gene encodes CDR1 MDHEN and CDR2 SYDVKM. The CDR3 sequence is CASRTTGVNYGYTF. The CDR3 DNA reads as TGTGCCAGCAGGACGACAGGAGTGAACTATGGCTACACCTTC.

The chain is built from TRBV11-2 and TRBJ2-5, with a possible D match to TRBD2 (5 bases). The CDR3 covers 15 residues. CDR1 is SGHAT and CDR2 is FQNNGV in the germline V gene. V was shortened by 6 bases and J by 4 bases, with 18 bases between the two germline ends. DNA for the CDR3: TGTGCCAGCAGTAAAGGACTCTCTGTGGGAGAGACCCAGTACTTC. It encodes CASSKGLSVGETQYF.

This clonotype was detected ten times or more. The V and J genes are TRBV7-2 and TRBJ2-2; no firm D call. From germline, CDR1 is SGHTA and CDR2 FQGNSA. Trimming shortened V by 2 bases and J by 7 bases, and 8 bases separated the two germline ends. The CDR3 contains 13 residues. The CDR3: CASSLRSDGELFF. In DNA form, the CDR3 reads TGTGCCAGCAGCTTACGTTCCGACGGGGAGCTGTTTTTT. The variable domain in full, completed from reference TRBV7-2 and TRBJ2-2, reads GAGVSQSPSNKVTEKGKDVELRCDPISGHTALYWYRQSLGQGLEFLIYFQGNSAPDKSGLPSDRFSAERTGGSVSTLTIQRTQQEDSAVYLCASSLRSDGELFFGEGSRLTVL.

This clonotype was counted at least ten times. The genes are TRBV24-1 and TRBJ2-5; D perhaps matches TRBD2 (5 bases). The CDR3 consists of 13 residues. V was trimmed by 1 base and J by 5 bases, leaving 7 bases between them. In germline, CDR1 is KGHDR, CDR2 SFDVKD. The CDR3 is CATSDFGGETQYF. Here the CDR3 DNA reads TGTGCCACCAGTGATTTCGGCGGGGAGACCCAGTACTTC.

This clonotype was counted many times. The rearrangement links TRBV20-1 to TRBJ2-7; D perhaps matches TRBD1 (6 bases). V shed 1 base and J shed 4 bases, with 23 bases lying between them. This CDR3 has 17 amino acids. Germline V lookup: CDR1 DFQATT, CDR2 SNEGSKA (reference sequence). In DNA form, the CDR3 reads TGCAGTGCTAGAGGGACAGACTTACTGAGGAGGTCATACGAGCAGTACTTC. Translated: CSARGTDLLRRSYEQYF.

This clonotype was counted ten times or more. This chain links TRBV18 with TRBJ2-7, with D hard to call. CDR3 length: 13 amino acids. The germline V gene encodes CDR1 KGHSH and CDR2 LQKENI. V was pared by 4 bases and J by 5 bases, with 12 bases between. CDR3 sequence reads: CASSLIQADEQYF. The DNA for the CDR3 is TGTGCCAGCTCACTTATTCAGGCGGACGAGCAGTACTTC.

This clonotype was counted ten times or more. The V call is TRBV5-1, the J call TRBJ2-2; a possible D gene is TRBD2 (5 bases). V gave up 4 bases and J gave up 3 bases, with 16 bases separating them. CDR3 length: 16 residues. Germline V gives CDR1 SGHRS, CDR2 YFSETQ. CDR3 sequence (DNA): TGCGCCAGCAGCGTCTCCGGGGTCCCTTACACCGGGGAGCTGTTTTTT. Amino acid sequence: CASSVSGVPYTGELFF.

This clonotype occurred a few times. A much larger clone sits a single nucleotide away, making a read error possible. This sequence joins TRBV6-5 and TRBJ2-2, with D possibly matching TRBD1 (6 bases). CDR3 size: 15 residues. Germline V gives CDR1 MNHEY, CDR2 SVGAGI. The CDR3 DNA follows: TGTGCCAGCAGTTACTCGAGGGGGAACACCGGGGAGCTGTGTTTT. The encoded protein is CASSYSRGNTGELCF.

This clonotype showed up many times. The V and J genes are TRBV11-2 and TRBJ2-7; D uncertain. CDR1 and CDR2 from the germline V gene are SGHAT and FQNNGV. Trimming shortened V by 2 bases and J by 6 bases, and 5 bases separated the two germline ends. The CDR3 consists of 11 residues. CDR3 amino acids: CASSLFLEQYF. The CDR3 DNA sequence: TGTGCCAGCAGCTTATTCCTCGAGCAGTACTTC.

Ten or more counts support this clonotype. The chain has TRBV4-2 and TRBJ1-6; no clear D. Germline loops: CDR1 LGHNA, CDR2 YNFKEQ. This CDR3 has 12 residues. V was shortened by 1 base and J by 9 bases, with 4 bases between the two germline ends. In nucleotides, the CDR3 is TGTGCCAGCAGCCAAGGTTCTTCACCCCTCCACTTT. It yields the protein CASSQGSSPLHF.

This clonotype was detected ten times or more. The gene calls are TRBV29-1 and TRBJ1-1, with unresolved D. V lost 7 bases and J 2 bases, leaving 14 bases between the germline ends. The CDR3 is 13 residues long. CDR1 is SQVTM, CDR2 ANQGSEA, per germline. The CDR3 here is CSDWVFGNTEAFF. CDR3 bases: TGCAGCGATTGGGTTTTCGGAAACACTGAAGCTTTCTTT.

The table lists this clonotype with many counts. The gene calls are TRBV5-1 and TRBJ2-2, with D tentatively TRBD1 (5 bases). Per the germline V gene, CDR1 is SGHRS and CDR2 is YFSETQ. The V gene lost 0 bases and the J gene lost 6 bases, with 9 bases spanning the gap. The CDR3 totals 14 residues. DNA for the CDR3: TGCGCCAGCAGCTTGGTTTCAGGGTCCGGGGAGCTGTTTTTT. As protein: CASSLVSGSGELFF. The full variable domain, rest sourced from reference TRBV5-1 and TRBJ2-2, is KAGVTQTPRYLIKTRGQQVTLSCSPISGHRSVSWYQQTPGQGLQFLFEYFSETQRNKGNFPGRFSGRQFSNSRSEMNVSTLELGDSALYLCASSLVSGSGELFFGEGSRLTVL.

This clonotype was counted ten times or more. The V call is TRBV28, the J call TRBJ2-7; TRBD2 matches at 10 bases. Trimming took 2 bases from V and 4 from J; bases not matched to a gene: 11. Germline V gives CDR1 MDHEN, CDR2 SYDVKM. This CDR3 comprises 17 residues. CDR3 in DNA: TGTGCCAGCAGTTTAAGGTTTGGGCTAGCGGGAGAGTACGAGCAGTACTTC. Protein: CASSLRFGLAGEYEQYF.